Shown below are 19 T cell receptor beta chains from a single sample sequenced in a study of blood T cell repertoires in COVID-19. Generated by immunoSEQ multiplex PCR, the TCRdb table keeps only in-frame clones and is missing some. The table records roughly 250,000 clones, roughly 87% of them present only once. Material for sequencing was PBMCs or T cells enriched from blood (not recorded which). These receptors all come from a woman aged 30 to 39 with acute COVID-19.

The J gene is TRBJ1-1, the V gene TRBV2; D possibly corresponds to TRBD1 (6 bases). This CDR3 is 14 amino acids long. Germline CDR1 reads SNHLY; CDR2 reads FYNNEI. The germline V and J ends were trimmed by 6 bases and 2 bases, with 13 bases remaining between them. CDR3 loop: CASSLQGTNTEAFF. The CDR3 nucleotides read TGTGCCAGCAGCCTACAGGGAACAAACACTGAAGCTTTCTTT.

The chain employs TRBV6-6 and TRBJ1-5; TRBD1 is a possible D gene (5 bases). Germline assignment: CDR1 MNHNY and CDR2 SVGAGI (reference sequence). There are 13 residues in the CDR3. The V end lost 7 bases, the J end lost 3 bases, and 10 bases lay between the germline ends. For the CDR3, the DNA is TGTGCCAGCACCAGACAGTACAATCAGCCCCAGCATTTT. It encodes CASTRQYNQPQHF.

V is TRBV9 and J is TRBJ2-5; the D gene is possibly TRBD2 (6 bases). V was clipped by 3 bases and J by 1 base, with 10 bases between them. The V gene's germline CDR1 is SGDLS and CDR2 YYNGEE. The CDR3 has 14 residues. This CDR3 reads CASSGRDSQETQYF. The CDR3 DNA follows: TGTGCCAGCAGCGGCCGGGACTCCCAAGAGACCCAGTACTTC.

This clone came up a few times. CDR3 region: CASSVTRTGGLGQPQHF. DNA for the CDR3: TGTGCCAGCAGTGTTACTAGGACAGGGGGCTTGGGTCAGCCCCAGCATTTT. The chain recombines TRBV6-4 with TRBJ1-5; 11 bases map to TRBD1. J was trimmed by 6 bases and V by 4 bases; bases with no gene match: 11. There are 17 residues in the CDR3. CDR1 MRHNA and CDR2 SNTAGT come from the germline V gene.

The DNA for the CDR3 is TGTGCCAGCAGTTTCTCGGGGACTTCCTACGAGCAGTACTTC. Its translation is CASSFSGTSYEQYF. V and J are TRBV28 and TRBJ2-7; D may be TRBD2 (6 bases). V lost 3 bases, J lost 1 base, and 10 bases lay in between. The germline V gene has CDR1 MDHEN and CDR2 SYDVKM. The CDR3 sequence is 14 residues long.

The chain recombines TRBV19 with TRBJ1-1; 9 nucleotides agree with TRBD1. The germline gives CDR1 LNHDA, CDR2 SQIVND (reference sequence). This CDR3 is 12 amino acids long. Germline trimming cut 8 bases from V and 3 bases from J; bases unmatched to any gene: 1. The CDR3 sequence: CASDRGYTEAFF. The DNA of the CDR3 is TGTGCCAGTGACAGGGGGTACACTGAAGCTTTCTTT.

The CDR3 region is CASSLAGYYNEQFF. CDR3 nucleotide sequence: TGTGCCAGCAGCTTAGCGGGCTACTACAATGAGCAGTTCTTC. The chain employs TRBV28 and TRBJ2-1; 7 nucleotides line up with TRBD2. Germline values: CDR1 MDHEN, CDR2 SYDVKM. The junction had 5 bases not matched to a gene; V was cut back by 6 bases and J by 3 bases. The CDR3 is made up of 14 amino acids.

The chain has TRBV14 and TRBJ2-3, with unresolved D. Trimming shortened V by 3 bases and J by 0 bases, and 10 bases separated the two germline ends. CDR1 and CDR2 (germline): SGHDN, FVKESK. This CDR3 spans 15 amino acids. Written as DNA, the CDR3 is TGTGCCAGCAGCCAGCGGTTATCTAGCACAGATACGCAGTATTTT. Translation: CASSQRLSSTDTQYF.

The rearrangement links TRBV28 to TRBJ2-7, with a possible D match to TRBD1 (6 bases). Trimming removed 5 bases from V and 4 bases from J, with 18 bases in between. CDR3 size: 15 residues. Germline lookup yields CDR1 MDHEN and CDR2 SYDVKM. CDR3 sequence: CASSLNVQGSYEQYF. As DNA, the CDR3 is TGTGCCAGCAGTCTAAATGTACAGGGATCGTACGAGCAGTACTTC.

This clone has more than one count but fewer than ten. V usage is TRBV28 and J usage is TRBJ1-1; no clear D. The CDR3 is 13 amino acids. The germline V and J ends were trimmed by 8 bases and 2 bases, with 12 bases remaining between them. The germline V gene encodes CDR1 MDHEN and CDR2 SYDVKM. This CDR3 is CASGAIPNTEAFF. The CDR3 region has the DNA TGTGCCAGCGGAGCAATCCCTAACACTGAAGCTTTCTTT.

The chain couples TRBV2 to TRBJ1-6; D is unresolved. From germline, CDR1 is SNHLY and CDR2 FYNNEI. V shed 2 bases and J shed 10 bases, with 15 bases lying between them. The CDR3 is 15 residues long. The CDR3 DNA sequence: TGTGCCAGCAGTGAAAATCCGGGAACAAGATCACCCCTCCACTTT. Translation gives CASSENPGTRSPLHF.

This sequence joins TRBV9 and TRBJ2-5; D uncertain. Germline CDR1 reads SGDLS; CDR2 reads YYNGEE. This CDR3 has 17 amino acids. V lost 1 base and J 7 bases, leaving 23 bases between the germline ends. This chain's CDR3 is CASSVKPAAKLGGTQYF. CDR3 coding DNA: TGTGCCAGCAGCGTAAAACCGGCAGCCAAACTTGGCGGGACCCAGTACTTC.

The chain links TRBV9 to TRBJ2-3; 8 positions agree with TRBD2. J lost 4 bases, V lost 1 base, and 5 bases had no gene match. Germline CDR1 and CDR2: SGDLS and YYNGEE. The CDR3 is 15 residues long. CDR3 sequence (DNA): TGTGCCAGCAGCGTACTCGGGGGGGCCCCAGATACGCAGTATTTT. This codes for CASSVLGGAPDTQYF.

A word on this clone: Other DNA sequences within the sample encode an identical CDR3. This chain links TRBV11-1 with TRBJ1-1; tentatively, D is TRBD1 (6 bases). Trimming took 4 bases from V and 4 from J, leaving 10 bases between them. The length of the CDR3 is 13 residues. Germline lookup yields CDR1 SGHAT and CDR2 FQDESV (reference sequence). The CDR3: CASSSQGGTEAFF. CDR3 in DNA: TGTGCCAGCAGCTCACAGGGTGGCACTGAAGCTTTCTTT.

The chain joins TRBV18 to TRBJ1-1; a possible D gene is TRBD1 (5 bases). This CDR3 comprises 13 residues. V was trimmed by 7 bases and J by 1 base, leaving 10 bases between them. Germline CDR1 reads KGHSH; CDR2 reads LQKENI. The CDR3 is CASFTGGNTEAFF. DNA for the CDR3: TGTGCCAGCTTCACCGGGGGGAACACTGAAGCTTTCTTT.

This clone was observed a handful of times. The rearrangement links TRBV7-2 to TRBJ2-1; 8 bases match TRBD1. This CDR3 is 17 amino acids long. Germline CDR1 reads SGHTA; CDR2 reads FQGNSA. The trim removed 5 bases at V and 2 bases at J, leaving 11 bases unmatched. The CDR3: CASSPSGAGGAYNEQFF. DNA for the CDR3: TGTGCCAGCAGCCCCTCAGGGGCAGGGGGCGCCTACAATGAGCAGTTCTTC.

In its sample, this clone was seen a few times. The rearrangement uses TRBV29-1 and TRBJ2-7, with a tentative D call TRBD1 (5 bases). Germline V lookup: CDR1 SQVTM, CDR2 ANQGSEA. CDR3 length equals 11 residues. Trimming left V 4 bases short and J 2 bases short, with 6 bases between. The CDR3 region has the DNA TGCAGCGTTGGACAGACCTACGAGCAGTACTTC. Translating it yields CSVGQTYEQYF.

The V and J genes are TRBV6-5 and TRBJ1-2; 8 nucleotides match TRBD1. CDR3 length equals 16 residues. Germline V gene lookup returns CDR1 MNHEY and CDR2 SVGAGI. After removal of 4 bases from V and 2 bases from J, the junction contained 9 bases not matched to a gene. Here the CDR3 reads CASSFGRDRINYGYTF. The CDR3, as DNA: TGTGCCAGCAGTTTCGGCCGGGACAGGATCAACTATGGCTACACCTTC.

This CDR3 is CAISDLDRGTEAFF. In nucleotides, the CDR3 is TGTGCCATCAGTGACCTCGACAGGGGCACTGAAGCTTTCTTT. The genes are TRBV10-3 and TRBJ1-1; 8 positions agree with TRBD1. This CDR3 has 14 residues. The trim removed 3 bases at V and 4 bases at J, leaving 4 bases unmatched. CDR1 and CDR2 from the germline V gene are ENHRY and SYGVKD.